This entry lists 25 T cell receptor beta chains sequenced from one sample in a study of follicular helper T cells after annual influenza vaccination. The time point is: 2014-2015 season, pre-vaccination. The protocol was immunoSEQ multiplex PCR, while the TCRdb copy is restricted to in-frame clones and leaves out a portion. Among some 30,000 clones listed, 80% to 90% were seen once. This specimen consisted of CXCR5+ CD38- circulating T follicular helper cells from blood, obtained on the day of influenza vaccination. The subset: circulating Tfh, non-naive CD4+CXCR5+PD-1+ (ICOS+CD38+ or ICOS-CD38-). The receptors originated from an adult who received the influenza vaccine.

The V and J genes are TRBV5-1 and TRBJ2-3; 11 bases agree with TRBD1. The germline CDR1 and CDR2 sequences are SGHRS and YFSETQ. V trimming: 0 bases; J trimming: 5 bases; junction bases outside the gene matches: 2. The CDR3 totals 15 residues. CDR3 region: CASSLGTGGRDTQYF. The CDR3 region has the DNA TGCGCCAGCAGCTTGGGGACAGGGGGCAGAGATACGCAGTATTTT.

The chain employs TRBV6-5 and TRBJ1-5; the D is unclear. Looked up from germline, CDR1 is MNHEY and CDR2 is SVGAGI. V gave up 6 bases and J gave up 7 bases, with 13 bases separating them. This CDR3 is 13 amino acids long. The CDR3 DNA follows: TGTGCCAGCAGGGGCAGCCAAGCCCAGCCCCAGCATTTT. This translates into CASRGSQAQPQHF.

The chain is built from TRBV27 and TRBJ1-6; possible D gene TRBD1, 6 bases. This CDR3 contains 13 residues. V gave up 6 bases and J gave up 8 bases, with 11 bases separating them. Germline CDR1 and CDR2: MNHEY and SMNVEV (reference sequence). CDR3 DNA: TGTGCCAGCAGCCTTCACAGGGATTCACCCCTCCACTTT. Translation gives CASSLHRDSPLHF.

CDR3 region: CASSLGLAGAGEQFF. The CDR3 coding sequence is TGTGCCAGTAGTCTCGGACTAGCGGGAGCCGGTGAGCAGTTCTTC. V gene TRBV19 combines with J gene TRBJ2-1, with 13 bases aligning to TRBD2. The CDR3 contains 15 residues. Losses at the gene ends were 5 bases for V and 9 bases for J; bases not matched to a gene: 7. Germline assignment: CDR1 LNHDA and CDR2 SQIVND (reference sequence).

J is TRBJ2-3 and V is TRBV5-6, with 8 bases lining up with TRBD1. CDR3 size: 15 residues. After removal of 2 bases from V and 4 bases from J, the junction contained 6 bases not matched to a gene. Looked up from germline, CDR1 is SGHDT and CDR2 is YYEEEE. In nucleotides, the CDR3 is TGTGCCAGCAGCTTTCCGACAGGGGCCCCAGATACGCAGTATTTT. Encoded protein: CASSFPTGAPDTQYF.

V usage is TRBV28 and J usage is TRBJ2-3; no clear D gene. CDR1 MDHEN and CDR2 SYDVKM come from the germline V gene. V was shortened by 4 bases and J by 4 bases, with 6 bases between the two germline ends. This CDR3 is 12 amino acids long. Written as DNA, the CDR3 is TGTGCCAGCAGTTACAGACCAGATACGCAGTATTTT. It yields the protein CASSYRPDTQYF.

The chain couples TRBV2 to TRBJ2-6; 7 bases are a match to TRBD1. This CDR3 is built from 15 residues. Per the germline V gene, CDR1 is SNHLY and CDR2 is FYNNEI. Trimming took 6 bases from V and 2 from J; bases not matched to a gene: 4. The chain's CDR3 is CASRIGGTGANVLTF. The CDR3 nucleotides read TGTGCCAGCAGAATAGGGGGCACTGGGGCCAACGTCCTGACTTTC.

J is TRBJ1-1 and V is TRBV7-9; a possible D gene is TRBD1 (6 bases). The CDR3 spans 16 residues. Germline loops: CDR1 SEHNR, CDR2 FQNEAQ (reference sequence). The V gene lost 5 bases and the J gene lost 1 base, with 17 bases spanning the gap. The CDR3 is CASSPRGGWRNTEAFF. For the CDR3, the DNA is TGTGCCAGCAGCCCGAGAGGGGGTTGGAGGAACACTGAAGCTTTCTTT.

This clone occurred a few times. J is TRBJ1-1 and V is TRBV6-5; tentative D call: TRBD1 (5 bases). In germline, CDR1 is MNHEY, CDR2 SVGAGI. CDR3 length: 15 amino acids. V was clipped by 2 bases and J by 4 bases, with 14 bases between them. The CDR3 sequence is CASSYKQVVVTEAFF. The CDR3 DNA is TGTGCCAGCAGTTACAAACAGGTGGTGGTCACTGAAGCTTTCTTT.

The genes are TRBV28 and TRBJ2-5; 8 positions match TRBD2. Germline CDR1 is MDHEN and CDR2 is SYDVKM. This CDR3 is 15 amino acids long. V lost 8 bases, J lost 4 bases, and 12 bases stayed unmatched. The CDR3 reads CASSLSSGRRETQYF. The CDR3 region has the DNA TGTGCCAGCTCCCTGAGCAGCGGGAGAAGAGAGACCCAGTACTTC. The whole variable domain, filled in from reference TRBV28 and TRBJ2-5, reads DVKVTQSSRYLVKRTGEKVFLECVQDMDHENMFWYRQDPGLGLRLIYFSYDVKMKEKGDIPEGYSVSREKKERFSLILESASTNQTSMYLCASSLSSGRRETQYFGPGTRLLVL.

The rearrangement links TRBV5-6 to TRBJ1-2, with 7 positions matching TRBD1. J was trimmed by 2 bases and V by 4 bases; bases with no gene match: 5. This CDR3 is 14 amino acids long. Germline lookup yields CDR1 SGHDT and CDR2 YYEEEE. The CDR3 DNA follows: TGTGCCAGCAGCGGGACAGCGGCGAACTATGGCTACACCTTC. It specifies CASSGTAANYGYTF.

Only a few counts were recorded for this clone. An end of the junction differs from the germline gene, which may be a read error. The genes are TRBV7-7 and TRBJ1-1; D unclear. The CDR3 loop spans 13 amino acids. Germline V gene lookup returns CDR1 SSHAT and CDR2 FNYEAQ (reference sequence). CDR3 bases: TGTGCTAGCAGCAAGGCGGAGGGCACTGAAGCTTTCTTT. The encoded protein is CASSKAEGTEAFF.

The chain links TRBV9 to TRBJ2-4, with a weak D call TRBD2 (5 bases). The length of the CDR3 is 15 residues. Trimming removed 0 bases from V and 8 bases from J, with 15 bases in between. Looked up from germline, CDR1 is SGDLS and CDR2 is YYNGEE. The CDR3 loop reads CASSVDSAEVDIQYF. The DNA for the CDR3 is TGTGCCAGCAGCGTAGATAGCGCGGAGGTCGACATTCAGTACTTC.

The rearrangement joins TRBV9 to TRBJ2-3; 7 positions match TRBD1. The CDR3 length is 15 residues. Germline CDR1 and CDR2: SGDLS and YYNGEE. The ends lost 4 bases at V and 5 bases at J; junction bases unmatched: 10. The CDR3 loop reads CASSYTGEGGDTQYF. The CDR3 DNA sequence: TGTGCCAGCAGCTATACAGGGGAAGGAGGAGATACGCAGTATTTT.

This clone was observed once. The J gene is TRBJ2-5, the V gene TRBV5-1, with 8 bases lining up with TRBD1. The DNA end is more similar to TRBJ2-7, so the J call may be wrong. The CDR3 has 15 residues. Germline lookup yields CDR1 SGHRS and CDR2 YFSETQ. Here the CDR3 reads CASSLGQGASYEQYF. The CDR3 coding sequence is TGCGCCAGCAGCTTGGGCCAGGGGGCAAGCTACGAGCAGTACTTC.

The chain uses TRBV6-1 and TRBJ2-5, with a weak D call TRBD1 (5 bases). The DNA end is a closer match to TRBJ2-7, so the J assignment may be wrong. The CDR3 runs to 14 residues. Germline loops: CDR1 MNHNS, CDR2 SASEGT. CDR3 region: CASSEAQGLNEQYF. The CDR3 coding sequence is TGTGCCAGCAGTGAAGCCCAGGGTCTCAACGAGCAGTACTTC.

The chain combines TRBV2 with TRBJ2-5, with a possible D match to TRBD2 (5 bases). Germline loops: CDR1 SNHLY, CDR2 FYNNEI. The CDR3 has 15 amino acids. The V end was cut by 3 bases, the J end by 5 bases, with 16 bases between. The CDR3 DNA follows: TGTGCCAGCAGTGAGGAGGCCCTGAGGGAGGAGACCCAGTACTTC. It encodes CASSEEALREETQYF.

A single count supports this clone. The rearrangement links TRBV7-9 to TRBJ1-1; D not resolved. V gave up 1 base and J gave up 1 base, with 4 bases separating them. This CDR3 contains 13 residues. Germline V gene sequence: CDR1 SEHNR, CDR2 FQNEAQ (reference sequence). The CDR3 sequence is CASSLEQNTEAFF. The DNA for the CDR3 is TGTGCCAGCAGCTTAGAGCAGAACACTGAAGCTTTCTTT.

The rearrangement joins TRBV11-2 to TRBJ2-7; 11 bases fit TRBD2. Unmatched junction bases numbered 4, after V lost 4 bases and J lost 5 bases. Germline CDR1 is SGHAT and CDR2 is FQNNGV. The CDR3 length is 14 residues. CDR3 DNA: TGTGCCAGCAGCTACACTAGCGGGAGTGACGAGCAGTACTTC. Protein sequence: CASSYTSGSDEQYF.

The chain recombines TRBV6-5 with TRBJ2-2; D remains unclear. From germline, CDR1 is MNHEY and CDR2 SVGAGI. The CDR3 spans 14 residues. The V gene lost 0 bases and the J gene lost 4 bases, with 6 bases spanning the gap. CDR3 amino acids: CASSYSESTGELFF. The CDR3 nucleotides read TGTGCCAGCAGTTACTCCGAGAGCACCGGGGAGCTGTTTTTT.

This sequence joins TRBV10-3 and TRBJ2-5, with 15 bases that match TRBD2. Germline values: CDR1 ENHRY, CDR2 SYGVKD. The ends lost 6 bases at V and 5 bases at J; junction bases unmatched: 4. The CDR3 is 15 amino acids. The CDR3 DNA reads TGTGCCATCAGCTCAGGGACTAGCGGGAGGGAGACCCAGTACTTC. Amino acid sequence: CAISSGTSGRETQYF.

The J gene is TRBJ2-7, the V gene TRBV5-4; 11 positions match TRBD2. V was pared by 4 bases and J by 7 bases, with 10 bases of the junction left unmatched. Germline V CDR1 and CDR2: SGHNT, YYREEE (reference sequence). The CDR3 has 15 residues. The CDR3, as DNA: TGTGCCAGCAGCGGGACTATACTAGCGGGAGCTGAGCAGTACTTC. This gives the protein CASSGTILAGAEQYF.

The V call is TRBV28, the J call TRBJ1-1; D is unresolved. The CDR3 totals 14 residues. Trimming shortened V by 7 bases and J by 3 bases, and 15 bases separated the two germline ends. Per the germline V gene, CDR1 is MDHEN and CDR2 is SYDVKM. The CDR3 protein is CASNLISPDTEAFF. CDR3 nucleotides: TGTGCCAGCAATCTCATTTCCCCGGACACTGAAGCTTTCTTT.

V is TRBV29-1 and J is TRBJ1-1; tentatively, D is TRBD1 (6 bases). With 7 bases removed from V and 0 bases from J, the gap between germline ends came to 9 bases. The CDR3 sequence is 12 residues long. Looked up from germline, CDR1 is SQVTM and CDR2 is ANQGSEA. CDR3 residues: CSAGQLNTEAFF. CDR3 bases: TGCAGCGCCGGACAGTTGAACACTGAAGCTTTCTTT. Filled out from reference TRBV29-1 and TRBJ1-1, the complete variable domain reads SAVISQKPSRDICQRGTSLTIQCQVDSQVTMMFWYRQQPGQSLTLIATANQGSEATYESGFVIDKFPISRPNLTFSTLTVSNMSPEDSSIYLCSAGQLNTEAFFGQGTRLTVV.

This chain connects TRBV6-1 to TRBJ2-1; TRBD2 matches 7 bases. Germline V CDR1 and CDR2: MNHNS, SASEGT. J gave up 7 bases and V 1 base, and 13 bases lay outside the gene matches. CDR3 length: 17 residues. The CDR3 coding sequence is TGTGCCAGCAGTGAAGGTTTTAGGGGACTAAGGGAGAATGAGCAGTTCTTC. Translation: CASSEGFRGLRENEQFF.